Shown below are 27 T cell receptor beta chains from a single sample sequenced in a study of human T cells and chemical hapten exposure. Indicated time point: pre-sensitization, week 0. Treatment denoted: therapeutic diphenylcyclopropenone sensitization with weekly scalp DPC. MiXCR, applied by TCRdb to the RACE reads, yields one record per CDR3 protein. The repertoire holds tens of thousands of distinct CDR3 sequences, about 9% seen once, with 13% to 15% in the top ten. Sequences were derived from whole blood, sampled in connection with sensitization to the hapten diphenylcyclopropenone (DPC). The receptors were sampled from a woman between 35 and 50 years old with alopecia areata. Some clones in this sample may be carry-over from other donors' samples.

The table lists this clonotype with many counts. The CDR3 DNA follows: TGTGCCAGCAGCTCTTGGGGGGGCCAACTTAGCACAGATACGCAGTATTTT. It encodes CASSSWGGQLSTDTQYF. The chain joins TRBV11-2 to TRBJ2-3, with D perhaps matching TRBD2 (7 bases). Germline values: CDR1 SGHAT, CDR2 FQNNGV. CDR3 size: 17 residues. Trimming left V 4 bases short and J 0 bases short, with 17 bases between.

This clonotype was counted many times. The J gene is TRBJ1-5, the V gene TRBV20-1; D ambiguous. The V gene's germline CDR1 is DFQATT and CDR2 SNEGSKA (reference sequence). V lost 3 bases and J lost 5, with 11 bases in between. The CDR3 has 13 amino acids. The CDR3 DNA reads as TGCAGTGCTAGGGACTCCCGGGATCAGCCCCAGCATTTT. It yields the protein CSARDSRDQPQHF.

The gene calls are TRBV12-3 or TRBV12-4 and TRBJ1-1, with TRBD1 as a possible D gene (5 bases). Between the trimmed V and J ends, which lost 6 bases and 3 bases, there was a span of 11 bases. This CDR3 spans 13 amino acids. In DNA, the CDR3 is TGTGCCAGCAGCGACACAGGAGACACTGAAGCTTTCTTT. Protein: CASSDTGDTEAFF.

This clonotype was observed at least ten times. The rearrangement uses TRBV7-2 and TRBJ2-1; D remains ambiguous. The length of the CDR3 is 14 residues. The V gene lost 2 bases and the J gene lost 7 bases, with 12 bases spanning the gap. From germline, CDR1 is SGHTA and CDR2 FQGNSA. Here the CDR3 DNA reads TGTGCCAGCAGCTTACAACCTAGTCAGAATGAGCAGTTCTTC. This encodes CASSLQPSQNEQFF.

There are many counts of this clonotype. The chain has TRBV6-2 or TRBV6-3 and TRBJ2-7; tentatively, D is TRBD1 (5 bases). This CDR3 region has 14 residues. The V gene lost 6 bases and the J gene lost 0 bases, with 12 bases spanning the gap. CDR1 and CDR2 from the germline V gene are MNHEY and SVGEGT. CDR3 sequence: CASRRQFSSYEQYF. In DNA, the CDR3 is TGTGCCAGCAGGCGACAGTTTTCCTCCTACGAGCAGTACTTC.

The chain couples TRBV6-2 or TRBV6-3 to TRBJ1-1, with unresolved D. V shed 5 bases and J shed 0 bases, with 10 bases lying between them. The CDR3 covers 14 residues. CDR1 is MNHEY and CDR2 is SVGEGT in the germline V gene. DNA for the CDR3: TGTGCCAGCAGTCAGCTACTCTTGAACACTGAAGCTTTCTTT. It yields the protein CASSQLLLNTEAFF.

This clonotype was seen at least ten times. The CDR3 loop reads CANAFWGAEAFF. CDR3 in DNA: TGTGCCAACGCCTTTTGGGGTGCCGAAGCTTTCTTT. This chain joins TRBV30 and TRBJ1-1; no firm D call. Trimming pared 8 bases from V and 8 bases from J, leaving 18 bases between. CDR3 size: 12 residues. The germline CDR1 and CDR2 sequences are GTSNPN and SVGIG (reference sequence).

This sequence joins TRBV25-1 and TRBJ2-7; 7 positions agree with TRBD2. CDR1 and CDR2 from the germline V gene are MGHDK and SYGVNS. V lost 4 bases to trimming and J lost 5 bases; unmatched junction nucleotides: 8. This CDR3 region has 14 residues. The DNA for the CDR3 is TGTGCCAGCAGTGCGACGGGGGGTTTCGACGAGCAGTACTTC. Translated: CASSATGGFDEQYF.

At least ten counts were recorded for this clonotype. The rearrangement uses TRBV20-1 and TRBJ2-1; the match to TRBD2 covers 8 bases. V lost 5 bases, J lost 3 bases, and 9 bases stayed unmatched. Germline V gene data show CDR1 as DFQATT and CDR2 as SNEGSKA (reference sequence). CDR3 length: 15 residues. CDR3 sequence reads: CSAPEAGGDYNEQFF. CDR3 bases: TGCAGTGCTCCCGAGGCGGGGGGTGACTACAATGAGCAGTTCTTC.

This sequence joins TRBV11-2 and TRBJ2-5; D remains unclear. Trimming stripped 4 bases from V and 5 bases from J, with 8 bases between. The CDR3 runs 12 residues. The germline CDR1 and CDR2 sequences are SGHAT and FQNNGV. CDR3: CASSSIGETQYF. The CDR3, as DNA: TGTGCCAGCAGCTCCATAGGGGAGACCCAGTACTTC.

This clonotype has ten or more counts. This sequence joins TRBV9 and TRBJ1-2; tentative D call: TRBD1 (6 bases). V lost 3 bases, J lost 10 bases, and 10 bases lay in between. This CDR3 has 11 amino acids. Per the germline V gene, CDR1 is SGDLS and CDR2 is YYNGEE. The CDR3 here is CASSDGGTYTF. The CDR3 nucleotides read TGTGCCAGCAGCGACGGGGGCACCTACACCTTC.

This clonotype was counted at least ten times. The gene calls are TRBV18 and TRBJ1-2; D is undetermined. V lost 3 bases and J 6 bases, leaving 17 bases between the germline ends. Per germline, CDR1 KGHSH and CDR2 LQKENI. CDR3 length: 15 residues. Written as DNA, the CDR3 is TGTGCCAGCTCACCCCAAAGTAAGGACGGGGATGGCTACACCTTC. This gives the protein CASSPQSKDGDGYTF.

This clonotype has a count of ten or more. The gene calls are TRBV30 and TRBJ1-4; D ambiguous. CDR3 length equals 12 residues. Germline V gene sequence: CDR1 GTSNPN, CDR2 SVGIG (reference sequence). Trimming removed 3 bases from V and 7 bases from J, with 9 bases in between. The CDR3 bases are TGTGCCTGGAGCCGACAACTTGAAAAACTGTTTTTT. Translating it yields CAWSRQLEKLFF.

V is TRBV18 and J is TRBJ2-2; possibly TRBD2 for D (5 bases). There are 14 residues in the CDR3. Between the trimmed V and J ends, which lost 10 bases and 2 bases, there was a span of 14 bases. Germline V CDR1 and CDR2: KGHSH, LQKENI. In DNA, the CDR3 is TGTGCCACTGCGGAGGTCCAAAACACCGGGGAGCTGTTTTTT. Amino acids: CATAEVQNTGELFF.

This clonotype was recorded many times. The rearrangement uses TRBV21-1 and TRBJ2-5; the table's TRBD1 call for D was not verified on the DNA. TRBV21-1 is tagged as a pseudogene. The CDR3 is made up of 18 amino acids. CDR3 residues: CASSKAIRQGLFQETQYF. For the CDR3, the DNA is TGTGCCAGCAGCAAAGCGATTCGACAGGGGCTTTTCCAAGAGACCCAGTACTTC.

Regarding this clonotype: One base away lies a much larger clone, so this may be a sequencing read error. The chain carries TRBV20-1 and TRBJ2-7, with 9 bases lining up with TRBD1. CDR1 is DFQATT and CDR2 is SNEGSKA in the germline V gene (reference sequence). CDR3 length equals 15 residues. The CDR3 loop reads CSVRGTGSQMEEQYF. The CDR3 region has the DNA TGCAGTGTTAGAGGGACAGGGTCCCAGATGGAAGAGCAGTACTTC.

This clonotype was seen at least ten times. The chain employs TRBV11-2 and TRBJ1-5, with D perhaps TRBD1 (6 bases). The germline V gene encodes CDR1 SGHAT and CDR2 FQNNGV. The CDR3 is made up of 15 amino acids. The V end was cut by 1 base, the J end by 6 bases, with 13 bases between. The CDR3 sequence is CASSLVEQGGQPQHF. The CDR3 DNA is TGTGCCAGCAGCTTAGTCGAACAGGGAGGTCAGCCCCAGCATTTT.

This clonotype was detected ten times or more. This sequence joins TRBV20-1 and TRBJ2-3; 8 bases match TRBD2. This CDR3 has 11 residues. The J segment lost 6 bases and the V segment lost 6 bases, leaving 2 bases of the junction unmatched. Germline V gene lookup returns CDR1 DFQATT and CDR2 SNEGSKA (reference sequence). CDR3 in amino acids: CSAERGDTQYF. CDR3 DNA: TGCAGTGCCGAGCGGGGGGATACGCAGTATTTT.

At least ten counts were recorded for this clonotype. This chain joins TRBV2 and TRBJ2-3, with D hard to call. This CDR3 is 14 amino acids long. V lost 6 bases to trimming and J lost 0 bases, with 10 bases between them. From germline, CDR1 is SNHLY and CDR2 FYNNEI. DNA of the CDR3: TGTGCCAGCAGGACTCTAGATAGCACAGATACGCAGTATTTT. Translation: CASRTLDSTDTQYF.

This clonotype has a count of ten or more. V is TRBV3-1 and J is TRBJ2-7, with TRBD2 matching 7 bases. Germline CDR1 reads LGHDT; CDR2 reads YNNKEL (reference sequence). The CDR3 contains 16 residues. V lost 2 bases to trimming and J lost 3 bases; unmatched junction nucleotides: 10. Here the CDR3 reads CASSQPGTTPHYEQYF. In nucleotides, the CDR3 is TGTGCCAGCAGCCAACCCGGGACTACCCCCCACTACGAGCAGTACTTC.

The chain is built from TRBV15 and TRBJ2-7, with D perhaps matching TRBD2 (6 bases). The germline V gene encodes CDR1 LNHNV and CDR2 YYDKDF (reference sequence). This CDR3 region has 16 residues. Trimming shortened V by 4 bases and J by 4 bases, and 20 bases separated the two germline ends. CDR3 protein: CATSKPSGGDLYEQYF. The CDR3 DNA follows: TGTGCCACCAGCAAGCCCAGCGGCGGGGATTTGTACGAGCAGTACTTC. Using reference TRBV15 and TRBJ2-7 for the parts outside the CDR3, the full variable domain is DAMVIQNPRYQVTQFGKPVTLSCSQTLNHNVMYWYQQKSSQAPKLLFHYYDKDFNNEADTPDNFQSRRPNTSFCFLDIRSPGLGDTAMYLCATSKPSGGDLYEQYFGPGTRLTVT.

This clonotype was counted only a few times. The J gene is TRBJ1-3, the V gene TRBV7-6; D unclear. This CDR3 spans 13 amino acids. The V end lost 0 bases, the J end lost 4 bases, and 4 bases lay between the germline ends. The V gene's germline CDR1 is SGHVS and CDR2 FNYEAQ. For the CDR3, the DNA is TGTGCCAGCAGCTTAGCGGCGGGAAACACCATATATTTT. The encoded protein is CASSLAAGNTIYF.

A few counts support this clonotype. This chain joins TRBV5-1 and TRBJ1-6; weak D call: TRBD1 (6 bases). Trimming took 4 bases from V and 9 from J, leaving 14 bases between them. Germline CDR1 SGHRS, CDR2 YFSETQ. This CDR3 region has 14 residues. The CDR3 DNA reads as TGCGCCAGCAGCGCGGGGACAAGAGGTTCACCCCTCCACTTT. Protein sequence: CASSAGTRGSPLHF. Together with reference TRBV5-1 and TRBJ1-6, the CDR3 gives the full variable domain: KAGVTQTPRYLIKTRGQQVTLSCSPISGHRSVSWYQQTPGQGLQFLFEYFSETQRNKGNFPGRFSGRQFSNSRSEMNVSTLELGDSALYLCASSAGTRGSPLHFGNGTRLTVT.

This clonotype occurred a few times. This rearrangement joins TRBV10-3 to TRBJ2-7; 9 nucleotides align to TRBD1. With V trimmed by 2 bases and J by 4 bases, 9 bases remained unmatched. Germline V CDR1 and CDR2: ENHRY, SYGVKD. CDR3 length: 16 amino acids. The CDR3 bases are TGTGCCATCAGTGAGAATGATGGGACAGGGAAGTACGAGCAGTACTTC. Translation: CAISENDGTGKYEQYF.

This clonotype was detected many times. The V gene is TRBV19, the J gene TRBJ2-2, with D unclear. The V and J ends lost 2 bases and 1 base respectively, with 5 bases between them. CDR3 size: 14 residues. The germline gives CDR1 LNHDA, CDR2 SQIVND (reference sequence). The CDR3 coding sequence is TGTGCCAGTAGTATAATCCGGAACACCGGGGAGCTGTTTTTT. Residues: CASSIIRNTGELFF.

This clonotype was picked up many times. The chain joins TRBV12-3 or TRBV12-4 to TRBJ1-1, with 9 bases fitting TRBD1. The V and J ends lost 5 bases and 0 bases, in that order; junction bases with no gene match: 10. There are 17 residues in the CDR3. DNA of the CDR3: TGTGCCAGCAGTGAACCGGGACAGGGTGTTTTGAACACTGAAGCTTTCTTT. Amino acids: CASSEPGQGVLNTEAFF.

In its sample, this clonotype was seen many times. CDR3 region: CASSLYRDSYNEQFF. Here the CDR3 DNA reads TGTGCCAGCAGCTTATACAGGGACTCCTACAATGAGCAGTTCTTC. The chain recombines TRBV7-3 with TRBJ2-1, with D perhaps matching TRBD1 (6 bases). Germline V gives CDR1 SGHTA, CDR2 FQGTGA. V lost 2 bases and J 0 bases, leaving 8 bases between the germline ends. This CDR3 is 15 amino acids long. The complete variable domain, with remaining parts taken from reference TRBV7-3 and TRBJ2-1, reads GAGVSQTPSNKVTEKGKYVELRCDPISGHTALYWYRQSLGQGPEFLIYFQGTGAADDSGLPNDRFFAVRPEGSVSTLKIQRTERGDSAVYLCASSLYRDSYNEQFFGPGTRLTVL.